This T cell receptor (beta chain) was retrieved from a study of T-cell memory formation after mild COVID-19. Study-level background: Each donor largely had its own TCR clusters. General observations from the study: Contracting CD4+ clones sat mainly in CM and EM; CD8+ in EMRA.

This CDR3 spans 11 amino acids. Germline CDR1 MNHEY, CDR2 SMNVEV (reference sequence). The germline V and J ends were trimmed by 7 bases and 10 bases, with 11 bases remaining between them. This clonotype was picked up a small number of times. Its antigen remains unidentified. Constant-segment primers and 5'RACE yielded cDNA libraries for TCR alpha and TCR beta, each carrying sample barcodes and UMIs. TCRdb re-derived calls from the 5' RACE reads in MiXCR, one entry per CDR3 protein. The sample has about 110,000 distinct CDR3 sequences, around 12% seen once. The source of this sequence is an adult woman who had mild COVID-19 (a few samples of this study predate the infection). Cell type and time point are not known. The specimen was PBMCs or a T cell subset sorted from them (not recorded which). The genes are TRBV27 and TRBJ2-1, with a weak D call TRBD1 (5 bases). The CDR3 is CASIQGGEQFF. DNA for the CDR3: TGTGCCAGCATTCAGGGTGGGGAGCAGTTCTTC.